A single sample is the source of the 8 T cell receptor beta chains below, sequenced in a study of T-cell reconstitution after alpha-beta-depleted transplantation in children. Unique molecular identifiers were incorporated into the prepared TCRbeta library. TCRdb fed the PCR reads into MiXCR, producing one record per CDR3 protein. The top ten clones hold roughly 31% of a sample with approximately 980,000 distinct CDR3 sequences, less than 30% of them seen once. This sample comprised PBMCs, mostly from graft donor cells, obtained 360 days after TCRalphabeta/CD19-depleted stem cell transplant. Receptors originate from a boy younger than two who had a stem cell transplant for SCID, so the T cells may come from the graft donor.

The chain combines TRBV18 with TRBJ2-7; D is unclear. The CDR3 extends over 13 amino acids. Germline values: CDR1 KGHSH, CDR2 LQKENI. V was cut by 2 bases and J by 4 bases, with 9 bases left in between. The chain's CDR3 is CASSPEDDYEQYF. CDR3 DNA: TGTGCCAGCTCACCAGAGGATGATTACGAGCAGTACTTC.

The rearrangement uses TRBV5-6 and TRBJ2-4; D may correspond to TRBD1 or TRBD2 (5 bases each). CDR1 and CDR2 from the germline V gene are SGHDT and YYEEEE. The germline V and J ends were trimmed by 3 bases and 8 bases, with 21 bases remaining between them. The CDR3 extends over 16 amino acids. CDR3 DNA: TGTGCCAGCAGCTCGGGTCTGGACGTTCGAGGGGACATTCAGTACTTC. Its protein product is CASSSGLDVRGDIQYF.

The chain joins TRBV28 to TRBJ2-2; the D is unclear. Trimming cost V 2 bases and J 5 bases, with 18 bases left between them. Germline-derived CDR1 and CDR2 are MDHEN and SYDVKM. The length of the CDR3 is 17 residues. CDR3 loop: CASSLPGPLAGTGELFF. The CDR3, as DNA: TGTGCCAGCAGTTTACCTGGCCCGTTAGCTGGGACCGGGGAGCTGTTTTTT.

This clonotype was detected a few times. V gene TRBV20-1 combines with J gene TRBJ2-3; possibly TRBD1 for D (5 bases). The germline CDR1 and CDR2 sequences are DFQATT and SNEGSKA (reference sequence). The V gene lost 2 bases and the J gene lost 2 bases, with 14 bases spanning the gap. This CDR3 comprises 15 residues. The CDR3 DNA reads TGCAGTGCTAGACGCGTGGACAAACCCACAGATACGCAGTATTTT. As protein: CSARRVDKPTDTQYF.

This clonotype turned up a few times. This sequence joins TRBV12-3 or TRBV12-4 and TRBJ2-2; tentative D call: TRBD2 (5 bases). The CDR3 runs to 15 residues. V lost 4 bases, J lost 6 bases, and 15 bases lay in between. The CDR3 region is CASSSGGPVSGELFF. Here the CDR3 DNA reads TGTGCCAGCAGTTCGGGCGGGCCGGTGTCCGGGGAGCTGTTTTTT.

The table lists this clonotype with a few counts. The genes are TRBV12-3 or TRBV12-4 and TRBJ2-2; D may be TRBD2 (5 bases). CDR3 length equals 14 residues. Trimming took off 3 bases at V and 7 bases at J, with 12 bases between the two ends. CDR3: CASSFTFGGGELFF. In nucleotides, the CDR3 is TGTGCCAGCAGTTTCACTTTCGGAGGCGGGGAGCTGTTTTTT.

The chain has TRBV7-6 and TRBJ2-3, with 11 bases that match TRBD2. J gave up 5 bases and V 4 bases, and 2 bases lay outside the gene matches. The CDR3 contains 14 residues. Germline V lookup: CDR1 SGHVS, CDR2 FNYEAQ. The CDR3 loop is CASSSGTSGDTQYF. For the CDR3, the DNA is TGTGCCAGCAGCTCCGGGACTAGCGGAGATACGCAGTATTTT.

This clonotype was seen a few times. CDR3 amino acids: CASSQGYFGDYEQYF. CDR3 sequence (DNA): TGCGCCAGCAGCCAAGGGTATTTCGGAGACTACGAGCAGTACTTC. The rearrangement links TRBV4-3 to TRBJ2-7; D gene unclear. Germline loops: CDR1 LGHNA, CDR2 YSLEER. This CDR3 comprises 15 residues. V was cut by 1 base and J by 3 bases, with 13 bases left in between.